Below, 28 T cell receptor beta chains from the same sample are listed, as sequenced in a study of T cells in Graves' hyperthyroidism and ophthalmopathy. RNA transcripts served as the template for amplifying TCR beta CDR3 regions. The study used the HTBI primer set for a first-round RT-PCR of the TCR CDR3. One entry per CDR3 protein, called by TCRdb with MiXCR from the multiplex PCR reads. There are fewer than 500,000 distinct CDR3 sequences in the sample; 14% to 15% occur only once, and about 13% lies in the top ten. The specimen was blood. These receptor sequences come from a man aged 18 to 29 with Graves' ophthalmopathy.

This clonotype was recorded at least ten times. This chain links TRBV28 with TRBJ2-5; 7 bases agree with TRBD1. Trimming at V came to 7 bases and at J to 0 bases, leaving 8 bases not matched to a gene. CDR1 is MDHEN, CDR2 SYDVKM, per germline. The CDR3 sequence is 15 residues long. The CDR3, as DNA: TGTGCCAGCAACCTCCCGGGACAGCACCAAGAGACCCAGTACTTC. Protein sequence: CASNLPGQHQETQYF.

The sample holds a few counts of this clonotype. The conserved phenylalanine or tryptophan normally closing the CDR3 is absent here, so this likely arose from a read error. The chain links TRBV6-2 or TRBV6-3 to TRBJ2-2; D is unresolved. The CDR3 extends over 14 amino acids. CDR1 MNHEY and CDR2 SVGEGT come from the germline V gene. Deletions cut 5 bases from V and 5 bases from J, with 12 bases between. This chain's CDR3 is CASSPSLRTGELFS. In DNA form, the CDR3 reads TGTGCCAGCAGTCCCAGCCTGCGGACCGGGGAGCTGTTTTCT.

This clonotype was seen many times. DNA for the CDR3: TGTGCCAGCAGCCCTATGACAGGTTCCTACGAGCAGTACTTC. It translates to CASSPMTGSYEQYF. The chain has TRBV7-3 and TRBJ2-7; tentative D call: TRBD1 (6 bases). Germline CDR1 and CDR2: SGHTA and FQGTGA. The CDR3 sequence is 14 residues long. V lost 5 bases and J 1 base, leaving 12 bases between the germline ends.

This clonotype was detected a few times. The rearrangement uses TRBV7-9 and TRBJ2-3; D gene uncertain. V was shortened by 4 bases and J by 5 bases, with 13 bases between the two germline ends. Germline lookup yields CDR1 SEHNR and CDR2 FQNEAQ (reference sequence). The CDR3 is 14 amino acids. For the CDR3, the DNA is TGTGCCAGCAGCTCACTCTCTAGTAAAGATACGCAGTATTTT. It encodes CASSSLSSKDTQYF.

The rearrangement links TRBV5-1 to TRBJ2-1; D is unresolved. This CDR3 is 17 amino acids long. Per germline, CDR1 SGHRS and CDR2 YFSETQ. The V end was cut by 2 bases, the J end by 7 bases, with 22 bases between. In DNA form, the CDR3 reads TGCGCCAGCAGCTTTAATGTACAGCGAGTTTTCGGGAATGAGCAGTTCTTC. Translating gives CASSFNVQRVFGNEQFF.

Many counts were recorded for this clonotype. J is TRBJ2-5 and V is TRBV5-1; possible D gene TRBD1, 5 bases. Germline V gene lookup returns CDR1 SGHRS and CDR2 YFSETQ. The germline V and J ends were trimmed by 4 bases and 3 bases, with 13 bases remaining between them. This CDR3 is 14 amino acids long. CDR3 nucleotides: TGCGCCAGCAGCCCCGACAGTGGGAAAGAGACCCAGTACTTC. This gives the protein CASSPDSGKETQYF.

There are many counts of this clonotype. The CDR3 DNA follows: TGTGCCACCAGCAGAGAGACGGGAGGGCCCTCCGAGACCCAGTACTTC. This sequence encodes CATSRETGGPSETQYF. The V and J genes are TRBV15 and TRBJ2-5; TRBD2 agrees at 8 bases. V lost 0 bases and J lost 5; bases outside the gene matches: 8. CDR1 is LNHNV and CDR2 is YYDKDF in the germline V gene (reference sequence). There are 16 residues in the CDR3.

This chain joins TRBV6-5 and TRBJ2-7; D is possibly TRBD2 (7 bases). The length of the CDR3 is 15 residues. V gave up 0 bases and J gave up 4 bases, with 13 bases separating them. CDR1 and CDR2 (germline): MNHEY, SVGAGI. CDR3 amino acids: CASSYSGGPAYEQYF. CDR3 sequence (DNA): TGTGCCAGCAGTTACTCGGGGGGGCCGGCATACGAGCAGTACTTC.

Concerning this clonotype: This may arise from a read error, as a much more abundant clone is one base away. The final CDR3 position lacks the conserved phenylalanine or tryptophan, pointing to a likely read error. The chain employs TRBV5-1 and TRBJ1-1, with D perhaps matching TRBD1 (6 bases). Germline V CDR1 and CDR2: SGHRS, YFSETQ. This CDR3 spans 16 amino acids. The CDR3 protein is CASSLYSGGLNTEAFL. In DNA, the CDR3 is TGTGCCAGCAGCCTATACAGTGGGGGGCTGAACACTGAAGCTTTCCTT.

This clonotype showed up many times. CDR3 coding DNA: TGTGCCAGCAGCCCCAATAACTGGGAAGGTGAGCAGTTCTTC. It yields the protein CASSPNNWEGEQFF. The chain uses TRBV11-3 and TRBJ2-1; D not certain. The CDR3 consists of 14 residues. Trimming removed 5 bases from V and 9 bases from J, with 17 bases in between. Germline CDR1 is SGHNT and CDR2 is YENEEA. The whole variable domain, remainder taken from reference TRBV11-3 and TRBJ2-1, is EAGVVQSPRYKIIEKKQPVAFWCNPISGHNTLYWYLQNLGQGPELLIRYENEEAVDDSQLPKDRFSAERLKGVDSTLKIQPAELGDSAVYLCASSPNNWEGEQFFGPGTRLTVL.

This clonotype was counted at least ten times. The CDR3 DNA sequence: TGCGCCAGCAGCTTGGTGGACCTAGAGGCCAATGAGCAGTTCTTC. This codes for CASSLVDLEANEQFF. The chain has TRBV5-1 and TRBJ2-1; D is unresolved. V lost 0 bases, J lost 6 bases, and 13 bases lay in between. Germline V CDR1 and CDR2: SGHRS, YFSETQ. This CDR3 is 15 amino acids long.

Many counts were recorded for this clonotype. In nucleotides, the CDR3 is TGTGCCAGCAGTCCATCAGGGGGAACTCAGCCCCAGCATTTT. This codes for CASSPSGGTQPQHF. The V call is TRBV7-6, the J call TRBJ1-5; TRBD1 aligns across 7 bases. The length of the CDR3 is 14 residues. With V trimmed by 6 bases and J by 6 bases, 8 bases remained unmatched. In germline, CDR1 is SGHVS, CDR2 FNYEAQ.

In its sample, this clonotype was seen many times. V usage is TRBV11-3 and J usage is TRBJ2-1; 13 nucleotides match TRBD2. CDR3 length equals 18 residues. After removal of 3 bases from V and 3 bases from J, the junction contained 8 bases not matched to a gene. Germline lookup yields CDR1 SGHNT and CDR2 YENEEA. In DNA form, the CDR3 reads TGTGCCAGCAGCTTCTTACCGGGACTAGCGGGGATCTACAATGAGCAGTTCTTC. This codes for CASSFLPGLAGIYNEQFF.

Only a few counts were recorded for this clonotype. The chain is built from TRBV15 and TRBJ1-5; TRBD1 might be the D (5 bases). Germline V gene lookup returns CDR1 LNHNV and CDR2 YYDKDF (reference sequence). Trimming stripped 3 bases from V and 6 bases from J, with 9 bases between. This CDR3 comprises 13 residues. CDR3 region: CATSRMGVQPQHF. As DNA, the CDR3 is TGTGCCACCAGCAGGATGGGGGTTCAGCCCCAGCATTTT.

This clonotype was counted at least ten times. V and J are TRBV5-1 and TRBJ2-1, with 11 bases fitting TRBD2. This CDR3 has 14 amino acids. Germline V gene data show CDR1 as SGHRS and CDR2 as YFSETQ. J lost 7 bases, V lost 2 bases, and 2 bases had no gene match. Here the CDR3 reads CASSLLAGENEQFF. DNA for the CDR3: TGCGCCAGCAGCTTACTAGCGGGAGAAAATGAGCAGTTCTTC. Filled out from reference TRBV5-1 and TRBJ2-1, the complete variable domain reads KAGVTQTPRYLIKTRGQQVTLSCSPISGHRSVSWYQQTPGQGLQFLFEYFSETQRNKGNFPGRFSGRQFSNSRSEMNVSTLELGDSALYLCASSLLAGENEQFFGPGTRLTVL.

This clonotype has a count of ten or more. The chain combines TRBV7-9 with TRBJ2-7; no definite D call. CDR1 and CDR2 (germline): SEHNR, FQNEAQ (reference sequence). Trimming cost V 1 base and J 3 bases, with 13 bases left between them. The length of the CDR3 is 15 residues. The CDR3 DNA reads TGTGCCAGCAGCTTAGTCTCTCTGGCAGGCTACGAGCAGTACTTC. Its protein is CASSLVSLAGYEQYF.

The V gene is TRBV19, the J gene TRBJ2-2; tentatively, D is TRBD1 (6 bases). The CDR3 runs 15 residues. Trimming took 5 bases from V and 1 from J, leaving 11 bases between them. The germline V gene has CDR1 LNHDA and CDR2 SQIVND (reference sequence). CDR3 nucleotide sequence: TGTGCCAGTAGTCTGCCGGGACAGAACACCGGGGAGCTGTTTTTT. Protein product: CASSLPGQNTGELFF.

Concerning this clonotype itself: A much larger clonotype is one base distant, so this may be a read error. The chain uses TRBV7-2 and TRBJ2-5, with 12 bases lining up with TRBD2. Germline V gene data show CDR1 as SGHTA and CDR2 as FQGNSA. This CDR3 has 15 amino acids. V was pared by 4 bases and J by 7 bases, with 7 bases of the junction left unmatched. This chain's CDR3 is CASSSSLAGGSTQYF. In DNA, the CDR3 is TGTGCCAGCAGCTCCTCACTAGCGGGGGGTTCGACCCAGTACTTC.

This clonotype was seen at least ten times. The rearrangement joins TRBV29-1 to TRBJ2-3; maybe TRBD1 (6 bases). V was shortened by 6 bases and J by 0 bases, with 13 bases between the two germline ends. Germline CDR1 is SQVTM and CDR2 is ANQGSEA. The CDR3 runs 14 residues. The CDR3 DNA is TGCAGCGTAGGACAGATTATTAGCACAGATACGCAGTATTTT. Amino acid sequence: CSVGQIISTDTQYF.

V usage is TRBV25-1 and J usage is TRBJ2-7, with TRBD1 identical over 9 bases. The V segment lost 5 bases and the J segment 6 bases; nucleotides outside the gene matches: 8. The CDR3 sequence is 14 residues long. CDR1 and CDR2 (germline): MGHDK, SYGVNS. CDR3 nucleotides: TGTGCCAGCAGTAAGCGGGACAGGGAACGCGAGCAGTACTTC. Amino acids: CASSKRDREREQYF.

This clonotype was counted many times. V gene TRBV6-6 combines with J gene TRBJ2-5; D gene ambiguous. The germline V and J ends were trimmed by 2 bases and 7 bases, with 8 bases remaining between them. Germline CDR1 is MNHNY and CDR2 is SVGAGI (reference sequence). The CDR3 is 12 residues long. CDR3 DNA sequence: TGTGCCAGCAGTTACGCCCTCGGGACCCAGTACTTC. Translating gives CASSYALGTQYF.

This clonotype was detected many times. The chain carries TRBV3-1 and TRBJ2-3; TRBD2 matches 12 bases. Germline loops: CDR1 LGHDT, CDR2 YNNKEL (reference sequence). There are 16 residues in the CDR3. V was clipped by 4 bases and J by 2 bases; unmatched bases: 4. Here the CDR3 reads CASSLWTSGVTDTQYF. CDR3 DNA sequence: TGTGCCAGCAGCCTCTGGACTAGCGGGGTCACAGATACGCAGTATTTT.

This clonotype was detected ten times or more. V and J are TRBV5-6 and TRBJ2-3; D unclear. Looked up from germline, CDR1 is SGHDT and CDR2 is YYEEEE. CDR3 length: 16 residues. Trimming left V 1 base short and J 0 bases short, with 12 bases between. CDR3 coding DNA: TGTGCCAGCAGCTTGATTTCCGCTGCCAGCACAGATACGCAGTATTTT. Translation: CASSLISAASTDTQYF.

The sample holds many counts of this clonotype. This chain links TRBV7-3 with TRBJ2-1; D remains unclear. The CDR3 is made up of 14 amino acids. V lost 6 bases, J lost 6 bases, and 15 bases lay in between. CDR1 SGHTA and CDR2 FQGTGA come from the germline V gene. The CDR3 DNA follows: TGTGCCAGCAGTCCTACTGTAAGGTCCAATGAGCAGTTCTTC. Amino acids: CASSPTVRSNEQFF. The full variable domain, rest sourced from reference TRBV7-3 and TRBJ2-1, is GAGVSQTPSNKVTEKGKYVELRCDPISGHTALYWYRQSLGQGPEFLIYFQGTGAADDSGLPNDRFFAVRPEGSVSTLKIQRTERGDSAVYLCASSPTVRSNEQFFGPGTRLTVL.

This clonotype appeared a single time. CDR3 region: CASSARDRSNQPQHF. The CDR3 nucleotides are TGTGCCAGCAGTGCCCGGGACAGAAGCAATCAGCCCCAGCATTTT. The chain joins TRBV6-2 or TRBV6-3 to TRBJ1-5, with 7 bases lining up with TRBD1. The CDR3 consists of 15 residues. From germline, CDR1 is MNHEY and CDR2 SVGEGT. J gave up 1 base and V 5 bases, and 5 bases lay outside the gene matches.

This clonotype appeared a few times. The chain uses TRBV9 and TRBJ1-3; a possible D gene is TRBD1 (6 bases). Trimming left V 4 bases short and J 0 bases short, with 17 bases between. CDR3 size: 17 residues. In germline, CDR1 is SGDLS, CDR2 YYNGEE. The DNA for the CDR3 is TGTGCCAGCAGCCCCCGACAGGACGTTAGCTCTGGAAACACCATATATTTT. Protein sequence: CASSPRQDVSSGNTIYF.

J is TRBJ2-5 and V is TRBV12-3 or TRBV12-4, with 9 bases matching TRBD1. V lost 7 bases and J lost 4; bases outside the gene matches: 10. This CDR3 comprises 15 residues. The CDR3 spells CASTRTGVGRETQYF. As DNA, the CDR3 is TGTGCCAGCACCAGGACAGGGGTTGGGAGAGAGACCCAGTACTTC.

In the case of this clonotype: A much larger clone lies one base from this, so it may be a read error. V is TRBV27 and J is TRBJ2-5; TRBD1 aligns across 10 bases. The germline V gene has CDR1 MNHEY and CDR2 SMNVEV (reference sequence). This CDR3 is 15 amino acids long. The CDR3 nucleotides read TGTGCCAGCAGTCTCCGGGACAGGGGATTCGAGACCCTGTACTTC. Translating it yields CASSLRDRGFETLYF.